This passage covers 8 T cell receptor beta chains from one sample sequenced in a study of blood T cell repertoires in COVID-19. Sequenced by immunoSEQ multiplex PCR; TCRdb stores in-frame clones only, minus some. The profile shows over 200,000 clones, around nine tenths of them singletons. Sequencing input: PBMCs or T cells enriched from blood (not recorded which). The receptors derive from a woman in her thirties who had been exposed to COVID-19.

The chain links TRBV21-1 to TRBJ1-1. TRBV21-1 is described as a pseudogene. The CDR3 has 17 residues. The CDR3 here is CASSKSLRDGGNTEAFF. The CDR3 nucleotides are TGTGCCAGCAGCAAATCTTTGAGGGACGGGGGGAACACTGAAGCTTTCTTT.

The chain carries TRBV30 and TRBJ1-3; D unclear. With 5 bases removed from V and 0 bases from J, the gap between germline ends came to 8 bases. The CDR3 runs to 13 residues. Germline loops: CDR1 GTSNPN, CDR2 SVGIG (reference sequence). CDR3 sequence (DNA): TGTGCCTGGGCACAGAGCTCTGGAAACACCATATATTTT. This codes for CAWAQSSGNTIYF.

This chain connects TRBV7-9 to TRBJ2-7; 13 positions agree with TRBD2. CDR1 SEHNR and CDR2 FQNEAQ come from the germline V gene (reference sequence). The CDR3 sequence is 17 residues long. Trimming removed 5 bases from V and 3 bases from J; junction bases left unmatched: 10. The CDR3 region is CASSRGTSGKVGYEQYF. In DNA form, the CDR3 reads TGTGCCAGCAGCCGTGGGACTAGCGGGAAAGTCGGCTACGAGCAGTACTTC.

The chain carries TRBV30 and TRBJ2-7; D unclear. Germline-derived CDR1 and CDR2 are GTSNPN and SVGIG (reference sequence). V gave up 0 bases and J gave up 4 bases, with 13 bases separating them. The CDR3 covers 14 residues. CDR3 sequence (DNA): TGTGCCTGGAGTGTGGGCAGGAACTCGTACGAGCAGTACTTC. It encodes CAWSVGRNSYEQYF. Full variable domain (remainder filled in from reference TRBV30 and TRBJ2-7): SQTIHQWPATLVQPVGSPLSLECTVEGTSNPNLYWYRQAAGRGLQLLFYSVGIGQISSEVPQNLSASRPQDRQFILSSKKLLLSDSGFYLCAWSVGRNSYEQYFGPGTRLTVT.

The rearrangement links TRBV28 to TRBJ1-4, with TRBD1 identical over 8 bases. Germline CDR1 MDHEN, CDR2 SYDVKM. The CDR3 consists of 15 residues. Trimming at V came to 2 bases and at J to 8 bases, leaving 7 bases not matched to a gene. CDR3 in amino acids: CASSLKTGVGEKLFF. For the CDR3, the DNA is TGTGCCAGCAGTTTAAAGACAGGGGTAGGCGAAAAACTGTTTTTT.

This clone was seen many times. This CDR3 reads CASSLSGQGVTQYF. CDR3 DNA: TGTGCCAGCAGTTTATCGGGACAGGGTGTGACCCAGTACTTC. The rearrangement links TRBV27 to TRBJ2-5; 9 nucleotides align to TRBD1. J was trimmed by 7 bases and V by 0 bases; bases with no gene match: 3. Germline CDR1 MNHEY, CDR2 SMNVEV (reference sequence). The CDR3 contains 14 residues.

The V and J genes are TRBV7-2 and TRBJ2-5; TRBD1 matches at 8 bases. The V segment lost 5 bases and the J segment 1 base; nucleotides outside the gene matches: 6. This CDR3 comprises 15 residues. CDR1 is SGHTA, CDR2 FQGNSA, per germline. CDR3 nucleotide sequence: TGTGCCAGCAGCCCCCACGGACAGGGCCAAGAGACCCAGTACTTC. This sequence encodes CASSPHGQGQETQYF.

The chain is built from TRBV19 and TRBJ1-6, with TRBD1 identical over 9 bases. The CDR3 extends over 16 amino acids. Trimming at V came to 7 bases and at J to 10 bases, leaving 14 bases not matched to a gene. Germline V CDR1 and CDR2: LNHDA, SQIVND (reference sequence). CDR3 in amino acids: CASTQSSDRGKSPLHF. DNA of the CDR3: TGTGCCAGTACCCAAAGCTCGGACAGGGGAAAATCACCCCTCCACTTT.